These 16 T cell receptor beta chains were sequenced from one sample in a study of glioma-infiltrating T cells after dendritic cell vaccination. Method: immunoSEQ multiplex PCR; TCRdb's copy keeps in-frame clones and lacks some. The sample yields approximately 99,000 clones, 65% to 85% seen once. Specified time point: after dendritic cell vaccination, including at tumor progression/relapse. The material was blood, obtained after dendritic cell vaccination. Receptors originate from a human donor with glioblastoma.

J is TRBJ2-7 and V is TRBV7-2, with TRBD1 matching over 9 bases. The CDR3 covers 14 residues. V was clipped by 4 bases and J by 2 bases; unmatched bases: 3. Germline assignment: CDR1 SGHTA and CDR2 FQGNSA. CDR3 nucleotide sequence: TGTGCCAGCAGCTCAAGACAGGGGGCCTACGAGCAGTACTTC. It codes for CASSSRQGAYEQYF.

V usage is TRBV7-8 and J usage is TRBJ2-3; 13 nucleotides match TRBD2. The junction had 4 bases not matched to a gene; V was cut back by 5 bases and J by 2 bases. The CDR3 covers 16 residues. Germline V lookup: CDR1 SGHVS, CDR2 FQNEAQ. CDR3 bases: TGTGCCAGCAGCCCCGGACTAGCGGGGGTCACAGATACGCAGTATTTT. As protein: CASSPGLAGVTDTQYF.

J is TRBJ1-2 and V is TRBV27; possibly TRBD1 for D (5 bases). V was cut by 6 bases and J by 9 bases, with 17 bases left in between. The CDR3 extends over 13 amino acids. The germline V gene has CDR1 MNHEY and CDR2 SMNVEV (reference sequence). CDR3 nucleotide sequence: TGTGCCAGCAGCTATACAGGTCAGAAGAGCTACACCTTC. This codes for CASSYTGQKSYTF.

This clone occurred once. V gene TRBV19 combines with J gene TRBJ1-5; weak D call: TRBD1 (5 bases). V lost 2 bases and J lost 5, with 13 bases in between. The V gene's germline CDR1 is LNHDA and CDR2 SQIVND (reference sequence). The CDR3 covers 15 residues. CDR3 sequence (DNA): TGTGCCAGTAGTATATCAGGGCCTACCGATCAGCCCCAGCATTTT. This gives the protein CASSISGPTDQPQHF.

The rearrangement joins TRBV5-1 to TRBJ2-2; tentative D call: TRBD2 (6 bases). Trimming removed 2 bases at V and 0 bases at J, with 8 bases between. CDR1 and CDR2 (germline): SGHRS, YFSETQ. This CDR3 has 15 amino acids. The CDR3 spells CASSFAGPNTGELFF. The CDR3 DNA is TGCGCCAGCAGCTTCGCGGGGCCGAACACCGGGGAGCTGTTTTTT.

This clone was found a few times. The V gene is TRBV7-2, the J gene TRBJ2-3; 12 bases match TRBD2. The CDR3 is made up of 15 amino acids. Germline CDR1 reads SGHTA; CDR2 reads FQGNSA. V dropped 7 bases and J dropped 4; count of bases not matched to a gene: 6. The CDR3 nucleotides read TGTGCCAGCACCGCTAGCGGGGGGGAGTCAGATACGCAGTATTTT. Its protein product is CASTASGGESDTQYF.

DNA of the CDR3: TGTGCCAGCAGTTTACGGCGAGCGGGGGCTAACTACAATGAGCAGTTCTTC. Translated: CASSLRRAGANYNEQFF. This chain uses TRBV27 with TRBJ2-1, with 8 bases lining up with TRBD2. The length of the CDR3 is 17 residues. In germline, CDR1 is MNHEY, CDR2 SMNVEV (reference sequence). With V trimmed by 2 bases and J by 3 bases, 9 bases remained unmatched.

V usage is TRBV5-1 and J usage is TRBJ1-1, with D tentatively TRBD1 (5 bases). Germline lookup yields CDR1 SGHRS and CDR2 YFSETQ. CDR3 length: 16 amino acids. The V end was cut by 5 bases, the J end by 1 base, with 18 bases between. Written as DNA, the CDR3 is TGCGCCAGCAGTCCGCTTGCCGGGCAGGGGAACACTGAAGCTTTCTTT. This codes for CASSPLAGQGNTEAFF.

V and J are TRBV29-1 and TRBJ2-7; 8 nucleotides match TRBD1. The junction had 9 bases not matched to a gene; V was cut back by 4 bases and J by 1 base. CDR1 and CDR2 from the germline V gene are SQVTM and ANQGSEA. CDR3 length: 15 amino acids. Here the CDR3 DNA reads TGCAGCGTTGCTCGGGACAGGCTACTTTCCTACGAGCAGTACTTC. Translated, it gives CSVARDRLLSYEQYF.

The CDR3 region has the DNA TGTGCCTGGAGTGGGGGACTAGCGGGGGTAGAGCAGTACTTC. It is translated as CAWSGGLAGVEQYF. This chain joins TRBV30 and TRBJ2-7; 14 bases match TRBD2. There are 14 residues in the CDR3. The V gene's germline CDR1 is GTSNPN and CDR2 SVGIG (reference sequence). V lost 1 base and J lost 7; bases outside the gene matches: 3.

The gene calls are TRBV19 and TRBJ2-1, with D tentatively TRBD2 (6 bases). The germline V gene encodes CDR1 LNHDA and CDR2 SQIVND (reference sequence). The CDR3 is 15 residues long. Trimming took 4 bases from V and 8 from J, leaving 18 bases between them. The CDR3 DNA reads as TGTGCCAGTAGTACCCAACCGGGAGAGCGGGATGAGCAGTTCTTC. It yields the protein CASSTQPGERDEQFF. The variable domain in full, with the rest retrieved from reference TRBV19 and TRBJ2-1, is DGGITQSPKYLFRKEGQNVTLSCEQNLNHDAMYWYRQDPGQGLRLIYYSQIVNDFQKGDIAEGYSVSREKKESFPLTVTSAQKNPTAFYLCASSTQPGERDEQFFGPGTRLTVL.

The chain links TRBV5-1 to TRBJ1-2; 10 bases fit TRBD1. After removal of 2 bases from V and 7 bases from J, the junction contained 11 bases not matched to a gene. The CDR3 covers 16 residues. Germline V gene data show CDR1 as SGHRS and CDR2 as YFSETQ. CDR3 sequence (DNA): TGCGCCAGCAGCTTCGACAGGGGGCGAGCAATAGTTGGCTACACCTTC. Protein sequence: CASSFDRGRAIVGYTF. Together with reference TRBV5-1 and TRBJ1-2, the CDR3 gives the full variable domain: KAGVTQTPRYLIKTRGQQVTLSCSPISGHRSVSWYQQTPGQGLQFLFEYFSETQRNKGNFPGRFSGRQFSNSRSEMNVSTLELGDSALYLCASSFDRGRAIVGYTFGSGTRLTVV.

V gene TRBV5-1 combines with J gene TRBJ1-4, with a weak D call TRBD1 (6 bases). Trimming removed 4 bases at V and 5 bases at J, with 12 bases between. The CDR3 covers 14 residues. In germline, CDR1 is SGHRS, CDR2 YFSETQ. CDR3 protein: CASSERTGNEKLFF. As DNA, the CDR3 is TGCGCCAGCAGCGAGAGAACAGGGAATGAAAAACTGTTTTTT.

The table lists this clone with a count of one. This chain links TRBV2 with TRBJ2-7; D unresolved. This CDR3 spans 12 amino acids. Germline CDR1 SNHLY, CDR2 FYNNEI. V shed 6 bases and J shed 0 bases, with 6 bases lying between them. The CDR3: CASRLSSYEQYF. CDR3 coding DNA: TGTGCCAGCAGATTGAGCTCCTACGAGCAGTACTTC.

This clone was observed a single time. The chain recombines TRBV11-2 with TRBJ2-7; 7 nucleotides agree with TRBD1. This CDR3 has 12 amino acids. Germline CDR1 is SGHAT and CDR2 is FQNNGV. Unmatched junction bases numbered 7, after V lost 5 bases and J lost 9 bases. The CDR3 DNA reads TGTGCCAGCAGCCTTACAGGGGTGCGGCAGTACTTC. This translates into CASSLTGVRQYF.

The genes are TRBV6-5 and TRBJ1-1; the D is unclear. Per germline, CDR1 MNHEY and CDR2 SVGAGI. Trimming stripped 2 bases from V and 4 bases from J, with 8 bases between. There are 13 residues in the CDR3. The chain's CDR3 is CASSYLLGTEAFF. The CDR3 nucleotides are TGTGCCAGCAGTTACCTCCTAGGCACTGAAGCTTTCTTT.